What follows describes a single TCR beta chain. Its antigen is still unknown. Produced via immunoSEQ multiplex PCR; TCRdb's table is partial and in-frame only. The sample comprises around 250,000 clones, about 90% of which are singletons, and about 3.1% rests with the top ten. This record comes from a study of Ad26.COV2.S vaccination and SARS-CoV-2 variants. In the study overall: Donor allocation was to the COV1001 Ad26.COV2.S trial arm. In the study, Ad26.COV2.S was injected intramuscularly once, or twice 56 days apart.

The study's findings and limits: Substantial post-vaccination breadth of spike-specific CD8+ and CD4+ T cell responses was reported.

As for treatment: some 20 received Ad26.COV2.S at low or high dose, single or two shots; five or six received placebo; per-sample allocation not given. Sample collection was performed on day 63 after the first vaccine or placebo injection. Vaccination used an Ad26 vector expressing Wuhan-strain SARS-CoV-2 spike. This CDR3 has 14 residues. Germline values: CDR1 LGHDT, CDR2 YNNKEL (reference sequence). V lost 1 base and J lost 4, with 9 bases in between. The sequence came from a person between 18 and 59 years old who received the Ad26.COV2.S COVID-19 vaccine or a placebo. This material consisted of peripheral blood, taken in a trial of Ad26.COV2.S vaccine versus placebo. The V call is TRBV3-1 (or the pseudogene TRBV3-2), the J call TRBJ2-3, with D perhaps TRBD2 (6 bases). The CDR3 spells CASSQAGGADTQYF. CDR3 DNA sequence: TGTGCCAGCAGCCAAGCGGGCGGGGCAGATACGCAGTATTTT.